This T cell receptor (beta chain) derives from a study of OX40 agonist ivuxolimab in advanced cancers. Study-wide context: Patients received intravenous ivuxolimab every 2 weeks at 0.01 to 10 mg/kg. A history of anti-PD-1, anti-PD-L1 or anti-CTLA-4 therapy was acceptable, and roughly 40% had some.

Clones were read by immunoSEQ multiplex PCR, and TCRdb kept only the in-frame ones, dropping some. The repertoire consists of approximately 49,000 clones, with about 83% occurring once and the leading ten covering 0.95% to 1.5%. The germline V gene encodes CDR1 SNHLY and CDR2 FYNNEI. The CDR3 has 18 residues. V lost 5 bases and J lost 1; bases outside the gene matches: 6. Any history of autoimmune disease or systemic immunosuppression disqualified patients. The sampling schedule covered blood at baseline, cycle 4 day 1, and cycle 7 day 1. This clonotype was obtained from an adult with an advanced solid tumor such as melanoma, head and neck, liver or kidney cancer. This specimen consisted of CD4+ or CD8+ T cells sorted from blood, obtained in a trial of the OX40 agonist ivuxolimab. V usage is TRBV2 and J usage is TRBJ2-3; 16 bases match TRBD2. CDR3 DNA sequence: TGTGCCAGCAGTTCACCCGGGACTAGCGGGGGGGGCACAGATACGCAGTATTTT. Its translation is CASSSPGTSGGGTDTQYF.